The 26 T cell receptor beta chains in this list originate from one sample, sequenced in a study of cytomegalovirus exposure and HLA in healthy donors. Vbeta (60) and Jbeta (13) primers were used in the PCR. Clones were sequenced by immunoSEQ multiplex PCR, and TCRdb holds only the in-frame ones, with some missing. This sample carries around 33,000 clones, around 40% of them seen once, and the ten largest clones take under 2%. Sequencing was performed on PBMCs. The receptor source for this set is a woman between 45 and 60 years old in good health and CMV-seronegative.

The rearrangement joins TRBV27 to TRBJ2-7; the D gene is possibly TRBD1 (5 bases). The germline gives CDR1 MNHEY, CDR2 SMNVEV (reference sequence). The CDR3 spans 19 residues. V was clipped by 0 bases and J by 0 bases, with 21 bases between them. DNA for the CDR3: TGTGCCAGCAGTTTATCGGGGCGACGATTTGGACCGACCTCCTACGAGCAGTACTTC. Protein sequence: CASSLSGRRFGPTSYEQYF.

This clone was observed a few times. The J gene is TRBJ1-1, the V gene TRBV6-1; TRBD1 is a possible D gene (5 bases). CDR3 length equals 13 residues. Germline assignment: CDR1 MNHNS and CDR2 SASEGT. Trimming shortened V by 8 bases and J by 5 bases, and 15 bases separated the two germline ends. In DNA form, the CDR3 reads TGTGCCAGCCCAATGGTGGGGGGAACTGAAGCTTTCTTT. This sequence encodes CASPMVGGTEAFF.

This clone was detected a few times. This chain connects TRBV29-1 to TRBJ1-2; TRBD1 agrees at 7 bases. Germline CDR1 reads SQVTM; CDR2 reads ANQGSEA. The length of the CDR3 is 15 residues. After removal of 0 bases from V and 4 bases from J, the junction contained 8 bases not matched to a gene. The CDR3 sequence is CSVEDWETGSYGYTF. CDR3 bases: TGCAGCGTTGAAGATTGGGAGACAGGGTCCTATGGCTACACCTTC.

V and J are TRBV30 and TRBJ1-4; D ambiguous. The CDR3 consists of 11 residues. V was pared by 1 base and J by 7 bases, with 4 bases between. Germline lookup yields CDR1 GTSNPN and CDR2 SVGIG (reference sequence). The DNA of the CDR3 is TGTGCCTGGAGTGAGAGTGAAAAACTGTTTTTT. This codes for CAWSESEKLFF.

The chain is built from TRBV6-6 and TRBJ2-7; 11 bases fit TRBD1. The CDR3 spans 14 residues. V shed 5 bases, J shed 3 bases, and the junction held 3 bases outside the gene matches. Germline V lookup: CDR1 MNHNY, CDR2 SVGAGI (reference sequence). The CDR3 DNA sequence: TGTGCCAGCAGTGTGGGACAGGGGGTCTACGAGCAGTACTTC. It yields the protein CASSVGQGVYEQYF.

CDR3 nucleotide sequence: TGTGCCAGCAGCCACGTAGCGGAGCGAACCTACGAGCAGTACTTC. Translating it yields CASSHVAERTYEQYF. The V call is TRBV4-2, the J call TRBJ2-7; a possible D gene is TRBD2 (6 bases). Trimming cost V 3 bases and J 2 bases, with 14 bases left between them. There are 15 residues in the CDR3. In germline, CDR1 is LGHNA, CDR2 YNFKEQ.

The chain has TRBV18 and TRBJ2-7; TRBD2 agrees at 9 bases. The V gene end was trimmed by 4 bases and the J gene end by 3 bases; junction bases not matched to a gene: 7. Germline V gene lookup returns CDR1 KGHSH and CDR2 LQKENI. This CDR3 has 15 residues. CDR3 DNA sequence: TGTGCCAGCTCACTCGGACTAGCGAGCATCTACGAGCAGTACTTC. Amino acid sequence: CASSLGLASIYEQYF.

V and J are TRBV28 and TRBJ1-5; D perhaps matches TRBD1 (5 bases). The CDR3 has 16 residues. Germline CDR1 and CDR2: MDHEN and SYDVKM. Trimming left V 1 base short and J 3 bases short, with 13 bases between. CDR3 residues: CASSLLTAGYNQPQHF. CDR3 in DNA: TGTGCCAGCAGTTTATTGACGGCAGGGTACAATCAGCCCCAGCATTTT.

The V gene is TRBV28, the J gene TRBJ2-1, with D maybe TRBD2 (6 bases). The germline V gene encodes CDR1 MDHEN and CDR2 SYDVKM. V was pared by 7 bases and J by 1 base, with 14 bases between. The CDR3 sequence is 15 residues long. The CDR3 bases are TGTGCCAGCACCCCAGCGGGTTCTTCCTACAATGAGCAGTTCTTC. It is translated as CASTPAGSSYNEQFF.

CDR3 region: CASSTLPGGAYVYEQYF. The CDR3 coding sequence is TGTGCCAGTAGTACCCTACCAGGGGGCGCATATGTCTACGAGCAGTACTTC. J is TRBJ2-7 and V is TRBV19, with 8 bases matching TRBD1. The CDR3 contains 17 residues. J was trimmed by 3 bases and V by 4 bases; bases with no gene match: 14. In germline, CDR1 is LNHDA, CDR2 SQIVND (reference sequence).

J is TRBJ1-5 and V is TRBV10-3; 7 nucleotides align to TRBD1. CDR3 length equals 15 residues. Germline V gives CDR1 ENHRY, CDR2 SYGVKD. Trimming removed 0 bases from V and 3 bases from J; junction bases left unmatched: 2. The CDR3 reads CAISESGQPNQPQHF. In nucleotides, the CDR3 is TGTGCCATCAGTGAGTCGGGACAGCCCAATCAGCCCCAGCATTTT.

The chain links TRBV27 to TRBJ2-1; 15 positions match TRBD2. V lost 5 bases, J lost 9 bases, and 17 bases stayed unmatched. The germline gives CDR1 MNHEY, CDR2 SMNVEV (reference sequence). CDR3 length: 19 residues. The CDR3 DNA is TGTGCCAGCAGTCCCTGGGGACAGGGGACTAGCGGGAGGAGGAGTGAGCAGTTCTTC. This encodes CASSPWGQGTSGRRSEQFF.

This sequence joins TRBV5-4 and TRBJ2-1; a weak D match, TRBD2 (6 bases). CDR1 SGHNT and CDR2 YYREEE come from the germline V gene (reference sequence). V gave up 6 bases and J gave up 4 bases, with 20 bases separating them. This CDR3 is 16 amino acids long. DNA for the CDR3: TGTGCCAGCACCTCTCCCAGCGCGGGAACGTACAATGAGCAGTTCTTC. This translates into CASTSPSAGTYNEQFF. Complete variable domain (other parts from reference TRBV5-4 and TRBJ2-1): ETGVTQSPTHLIKTRGQQVTLRCSSQSGHNTVSWYQQALGQGPQFIFQYYREEENGRGNFPPRFSGLQFPNYSSELNVNALELDDSALYLCASTSPSAGTYNEQFFGPGTRLTVL.

The rearrangement joins TRBV7-2 to TRBJ2-2; D is possibly TRBD2 (6 bases). The V gene's germline CDR1 is SGHTA and CDR2 FQGNSA. V lost 1 base, J lost 4 bases, and 7 bases lay in between. The CDR3 is made up of 14 amino acids. CDR3 sequence (DNA): TGTGCCAGCAGCTTAGGCGGGATCACCGGGGAGCTGTTTTTT. Translated, it gives CASSLGGITGELFF.

This sequence joins TRBV2 and TRBJ2-1; a weak D match, TRBD2 (5 bases). The CDR3 extends over 14 amino acids. Germline V lookup: CDR1 SNHLY, CDR2 FYNNEI. The V end was cut by 4 bases, the J end by 9 bases, with 16 bases between. CDR3 nucleotide sequence: TGTGCCAGCAGTGTTCTAGCTCACGACACTGAGCAGTTCTTC. Translated, it gives CASSVLAHDTEQFF.

This clone was recorded only once. This chain uses TRBV6-1 with TRBJ1-1; D remains unclear. V dropped 6 bases and J dropped 4 bases, with 18 bases sitting between them. The CDR3 totals 15 residues. Germline V gives CDR1 MNHNS, CDR2 SASEGT. For the CDR3, the DNA is TGTGCCAGCAGGGAAACCTCGACATTAAGCACTGAAGCTTTCTTT. It specifies CASRETSTLSTEAFF.

This rearrangement joins TRBV6-1 to TRBJ1-2; D is unclear. CDR1 is MNHNS and CDR2 is SASEGT in the germline V gene. The germline V and J ends were trimmed by 5 bases and 3 bases, with 4 bases remaining between them. This CDR3 region has 11 residues. CDR3 nucleotide sequence: TGTGCCAGCAGTCTTTACTATGGCTACACCTTC. The encoded protein is CASSLYYGYTF.

The gene calls are TRBV5-4 and TRBJ1-3; the D gene is possibly TRBD1 (5 bases). The V and J ends lost 3 bases and 1 base respectively, with 14 bases between them. Germline-derived CDR1 and CDR2 are SGHNT and YYREEE (reference sequence). This CDR3 is built from 16 residues. DNA for the CDR3: TGTGCCAGCAGCTCTGACAGTAGTGTATCTGGAAACACCATATATTTT. Translated: CASSSDSSVSGNTIYF.

The chain combines TRBV19 with TRBJ1-6, with no clear D. The CDR3 sequence is 14 residues long. Trimming took off 3 bases at V and 8 bases at J, with 11 bases between the two ends. Germline lookup yields CDR1 LNHDA and CDR2 SQIVND (reference sequence). Written as DNA, the CDR3 is TGTGCCAGTAGTATGAGGGCTAGCGATTCACCCCTCCACTTT. As protein: CASSMRASDSPLHF. The complete variable domain, with remaining parts taken from reference TRBV19 and TRBJ1-6, reads DGGITQSPKYLFRKEGQNVTLSCEQNLNHDAMYWYRQDPGQGLRLIYYSQIVNDFQKGDIAEGYSVSREKKESFPLTVTSAQKNPTAFYLCASSMRASDSPLHFGNGTRLTVT.

The genes are TRBV29-1 and TRBJ2-7; possibly TRBD2 for D (6 bases). Germline CDR1 reads SQVTM; CDR2 reads ANQGSEA. The CDR3 is made up of 12 amino acids. Trimming removed 3 bases at V and 3 bases at J, with 9 bases between. The CDR3 sequence: CSVEAGSYEQYF. The CDR3 coding sequence is TGCAGCGTTGAGGCGGGAAGCTACGAGCAGTACTTC.

There are a few counts of this clone. The rearrangement uses TRBV2 and TRBJ2-7, with 7 bases identical to TRBD2. The V gene's germline CDR1 is SNHLY and CDR2 FYNNEI. This CDR3 is built from 14 residues. Unmatched junction bases numbered 8, after V lost 6 bases and J lost 3 bases. The CDR3 protein is CASSYGLGGYEQYF. CDR3 bases: TGTGCCAGCAGCTATGGACTAGGCGGCTACGAGCAGTACTTC.

J is TRBJ2-1 and V is TRBV7-8; no firm D call. Trimming stripped 2 bases from V and 0 bases from J, with 11 bases between. The CDR3 extends over 16 amino acids. Germline CDR1 and CDR2: SGHVS and FQNEAQ. CDR3 sequence (DNA): TGTGCCAGCAGCTTATTGGCGGTAAGCTCCTACAATGAGCAGTTCTTC. Translating it yields CASSLLAVSSYNEQFF.

As regards this clone: At the DNA level, this CDR3 is encoded by other sequences in the same sample as well. The chain joins TRBV18 to TRBJ1-1; maybe TRBD1 (5 bases). The CDR3 has 15 residues. Germline CDR1 reads KGHSH; CDR2 reads LQKENI. V shed 0 bases and J shed 2 bases, with 10 bases lying between them. The CDR3 DNA reads as TGTGCCAGCTCACCACCGGGCAGGGTAAACACTGAAGCTTTCTTT. Residues: CASSPPGRVNTEAFF.

Here the CDR3 DNA reads TGTGCCAGCAGCTTGGGTGGGGGCGAGACCCAGTACTTC. Its translation is CASSLGGGETQYF. J is TRBJ2-5 and V is TRBV5-4; D possibly corresponds to TRBD1 (6 bases). The CDR3 loop spans 13 amino acids. Germline CDR1 reads SGHNT; CDR2 reads YYREEE (reference sequence). V shed 0 bases and J shed 5 bases, with 8 bases lying between them. Full variable domain (rest looked up from reference TRBV5-4 and TRBJ2-5): ETGVTQSPTHLIKTRGQQVTLRCSSQSGHNTVSWYQQALGQGPQFIFQYYREEENGRGNFPPRFSGLQFPNYSSELNVNALELDDSALYLCASSLGGGETQYFGPGTRLLVL.

This chain connects TRBV5-1 to TRBJ2-7; 9 nucleotides line up with TRBD2. This CDR3 region has 16 residues. The V gene's germline CDR1 is SGHRS and CDR2 YFSETQ. V lost 4 bases and J lost 0; bases outside the gene matches: 8. This chain's CDR3 is CASSKTLSGSSYEQYF. The CDR3 DNA sequence: TGCGCCAGCAGCAAAACCCTTAGCGGGAGCTCCTACGAGCAGTACTTC.

This chain connects TRBV9 to TRBJ2-6; maybe TRBD2 (6 bases). CDR1 is SGDLS and CDR2 is YYNGEE in the germline V gene. The V end was cut by 5 bases, the J end by 0 bases, with 9 bases between. The CDR3 is 15 amino acids. The CDR3 reads CASREGRSGANVLTF. In DNA, the CDR3 is TGTGCCAGCAGGGAGGGCCGCTCTGGGGCCAACGTCCTGACTTTC.